This is a list of T cell receptor beta chains from one sample in a study of blood T cell repertoires in COVID-19. Generated by immunoSEQ multiplex PCR, the TCRdb table keeps only in-frame clones and is missing some. The sample lists 210,000 or so clones; roughly nine tenths were seen once. Sequenced input: peripheral blood. Receptors originate from a woman aged 50 to 60 with acute or convalescent COVID-19. Both conserved end residues are part of each CDR3. The order of the fields is D gene, CDR3 length, V gene, J gene, clone size, CDR3 protein, CDR3 DNA. D genes are given only for firm matches. Part of the rows lack a size; the others show once, few, many or a class for expanded clones.

D: NA
length: 14
V: TRBV19
J: TRBJ1-5
size: once
CDR3: CASRVGPGDQPQHF
DNA: TGTGCCAGTAGAGTCGGTCCAGGGGATCAGCCCCAGCATTTT

D: NA
length: 15
V: TRBV14
J: TRBJ1-1
size: NA
CDR3: CASSPLSDSHTEAFF
DNA: TGTGCCAGCAGCCCGCTGTCGGACAGCCACACTGAAGCTTTCTTT

D: TRBD2
length: 14
V: TRBV29-1
J: TRBJ2-1
size: NA
CDR3: CSARAGVPYNEQFF
DNA: TGCAGCGCCCGAGCGGGGGTCCCCTACAATGAGCAGTTCTTC

D: NA
length: 16
V: TRBV5-1
J: TRBJ2-1
size: NA
CDR3: CASSLVSGAVYNEQFF
DNA: TGCGCCAGCAGCTTGGTATCGGGAGCGGTCTACAATGAGCAGTTCTTC

D: TRBD1
length: 14
V: TRBV7-9
J: TRBJ1-2
size: NA
CDR3: CASSLDRGRDGYTF
DNA: TGTGCCAGCAGCTTGGACAGGGGGAGGGATGGCTACACCTTC

D: NA
length: 17
V: TRBV5-6
J: TRBJ1-1
size: NA
CDR3: CASSLKSHTQVNTEAFF
DNA: TGTGCCAGCAGCTTAAAGTCGCACACACAAGTGAACACTGAAGCTTTCTTT

D: NA
length: 14
V: TRBV6-5
J: TRBJ2-2
size: NA
CDR3: CASRVEGEVGELFF
DNA: TGTGCCAGCAGGGTAGAAGGGGAGGTCGGGGAGCTGTTTTTT

D: TRBD2
length: 15
V: TRBV6-5
J: TRBJ2-1
size: NA
CDR3: CASSLLVAGDNEQFF
DNA: TGTGCCAGCAGCCTTCTAGTAGCGGGGGACAATGAGCAGTTCTTC

D: TRBD2
length: 16
V: TRBV4-1
J: TRBJ2-5
size: NA
CDR3: CASSNPRGLAAETQYF
DNA: TGCGCCAGCAGCAACCCTCGGGGACTAGCCGCGGAGACCCAGTACTTC

D: TRBD1
length: 15
V: TRBV5-1
J: TRBJ2-7
size: NA
CDR3: CASTSTGTGGHEQYF
DNA: TGCGCCAGCACATCAACCGGGACAGGGGGGCACGAGCAGTACTTC

D: NA
length: 15
V: TRBV11-3
J: TRBJ2-1
size: NA
CDR3: CASSLPGGLYNEQFF
DNA: TGTGCCAGCAGCTTGCCCGGGGGGCTATACAATGAGCAGTTCTTC

D: TRBD1
length: 14
V: TRBV6-5
J: TRBJ1-1
size: NA
CDR3: CASSFHRGPAEAFF
DNA: TGTGCCAGCAGTTTCCACAGGGGGCCTGCTGAAGCTTTCTTT

D: TRBD2
length: 14
V: TRBV7-9
J: TRBJ2-7
size: NA
CDR3: CASSPRSGVGEQYF
DNA: TGTGCCAGCAGCCCTCGTAGCGGGGTCGGCGAGCAGTACTTC

D: NA
length: 13
V: TRBV28
J: TRBJ1-1
size: NA
CDR3: CASSPIPTLEAFF
DNA: TGTGCCAGCAGTCCTATCCCCACTCTTGAAGCTTTCTTT

D: TRBD2
length: 15
V: TRBV5-4
J: TRBJ2-3
size: NA
CDR3: CASSPRTSGPDTQYF
DNA: TGTGCCAGCAGCCCCCGGACTAGCGGTCCAGATACGCAGTATTTT

D: TRBD1
length: 13
V: TRBV10-3
J: TRBJ1-4
size: NA
CDR3: CAISDRAAEKLFF
DNA: TGTGCCATCAGCGACAGGGCGGCTGAAAAACTGTTTTTT

D: NA
length: 15
V: TRBV5-1
J: TRBJ2-5
size: few
CDR3: CASSLEVRSPETQYF
DNA: TGCGCCAGCAGCTTGGAGGTCAGGTCCCCAGAGACCCAGTACTTC

D: NA
length: 16
V: TRBV6-5
J: TRBJ1-1
size: NA
CDR3: CASSYSVGLLNTEAFF
DNA: TGTGCCAGCAGTTACTCGGTAGGACTCTTGAACACTGAAGCTTTCTTT

D: NA
length: 13
V: TRBV29-1
J: TRBJ1-6
size: NA
CDR3: CSVALAPNSPLHF
DNA: TGCAGCGTTGCCCTAGCTCCCAATTCACCCCTCCACTTT

D: TRBD2
length: 17
V: TRBV5-4
J: TRBJ2-3
size: few
CDR3: CASSLGPERGITDTQYF
DNA: TGTGCCAGCAGCTTGGGGCCAGAGCGGGGGATAACAGATACGCAGTATTTT

D: TRBD1
length: 12
V: TRBV6-5
J: TRBJ1-1
size: NA
CDR3: CASGTGALGAFF
DNA: TGTGCCAGTGGGACAGGGGCCCTGGGAGCTTTCTTT

D: NA
length: 16
V: TRBV19
J: TRBJ2-5
size: NA
CDR3: CASSRSREYDRETQYF
DNA: TGTGCCAGTAGTAGGAGCAGGGAATACGACAGGGAGACCCAGTACTTC

D: TRBD2
length: 15
V: TRBV11-3
J: TRBJ2-1
size: NA
CDR3: CASSQGTSGRDEQFF
DNA: TGTGCCAGCAGCCAAGGGACTAGCGGGAGGGATGAGCAGTTCTTC

D: TRBD2
length: 14
V: TRBV3-1/TRBV3-2
J: TRBJ2-7
size: NA
CDR3: CASSRGLVFYEQYF
DNA: TGTGCCAGCAGCCGGGGACTAGTTTTCTACGAGCAGTACTTC

D: TRBD1
length: 16
V: TRBV23-1
J: TRBJ2-7
size: NA
CDR3: CASRPQESGQGYEQYF
DNA: TGCGCCAGCAGACCCCAGGAGTCGGGACAGGGCTACGAGCAGTACTTC

D: TRBD2
length: 17
V: TRBV27
J: TRBJ2-3
size: NA
CDR3: CASRGLAGLHSTDTQYF
DNA: TGTGCCAGCAGAGGACTAGCCGGCCTGCATAGCACAGATACGCAGTATTTT

D: NA
length: 12
V: TRBV5-1
J: TRBJ2-5
size: NA
CDR3: CASSTDRETQYF
DNA: TGCGCCAGCAGCACGGACAGAGAGACCCAGTACTTC

D: NA
length: 14
V: TRBV7-7
J: TRBJ2-2
size: NA
CDR3: CASSPASDTGELFF
DNA: TGTGCCAGCAGCCCTGCTAGCGACACCGGGGAGCTGTTTTTT

D: NA
length: 16
V: TRBV5-1
J: TRBJ2-5
size: NA
CDR3: CASSLGWGQLQETQYF
DNA: TGCGCCAGCAGCTTGGGGTGGGGCCAACTTCAAGAGACCCAGTACTTC

D: NA
length: 17
V: TRBV7-2
J: TRBJ2-7
size: NA
CDR3: CASSLRPSVGEWVEQYF
DNA: TGTGCCAGCAGCTTACGCCCCTCAGTGGGAGAATGGGTCGAGCAGTACTTC

D: NA
length: 16
V: TRBV19
J: TRBJ2-3
size: NA
CDR3: CASSTPLPLSTDTQYF
DNA: TGTGCCAGTAGTACCCCCCTACCCCTTAGCACAGATACGCAGTATTTT

D: NA
length: 14
V: TRBV19
J: TRBJ1-2
size: NA
CDR3: CASSPGRGNYGYTF
DNA: TGTGCCAGTAGCCCTGGCAGAGGGAACTATGGCTACACCTTC

D: NA
length: 13
V: TRBV6-5
J: TRBJ2-3
size: NA
CDR3: CASTPIHTDTQYF
DNA: TGTGCCAGCACCCCCATACACACAGATACGCAGTATTTT

D: TRBD2
length: 14
V: TRBV27
J: TRBJ2-1
size: NA
CDR3: CASASGTLYNEQFF
DNA: TGTGCCAGCGCTAGCGGGACCCTCTACAATGAGCAGTTCTTC

D: TRBD1
length: 15
V: TRBV7-7
J: TRBJ2-3
size: NA
CDR3: CASSSGTGGGDTQYF
DNA: TGTGCCAGCAGTTCCGGGACAGGGGGCGGGGATACGCAGTATTTT

D: NA
length: 15
V: TRBV10-3
J: TRBJ2-2
size: NA
CDR3: CAVGQGKKDTGELFF
DNA: TGTGCCGTCGGTCAGGGTAAGAAGGACACCGGGGAGCTGTTTTTT

D: TRBD1
length: 15
V: TRBV11-2
J: TRBJ2-7
size: NA
CDR3: CASSYTGTAGNEQYF
DNA: TGTGCCAGCAGCTACACCGGGACAGCTGGGAACGAGCAGTACTTC

D: NA
length: 13
V: TRBV10-3
J: TRBJ2-5
size: NA
CDR3: CAISAEQLETQYF
DNA: TGTGCCATCAGTGCAGAACAGCTAGAGACCCAGTACTTC

D: NA
length: 14
V: TRBV11-3
J: TRBJ1-3
size: NA
CDR3: CASSLVRDYGTIYF
DNA: TGTGCCAGCAGCTTAGTTCGGGACTACGGCACCATATATTTT

D: NA
length: 17
V: TRBV3-1/TRBV3-2
J: TRBJ2-3
size: few
CDR3: CASSQDPRILRTDTQYF
DNA: TGTGCCAGCAGCCAAGATCCGCGGATCCTTCGCACAGATACGCAGTATTTT

D: NA
length: 13
V: TRBV10-1
J: TRBJ2-5
size: NA
CDR3: CASSAGPQETQYF
DNA: TGCGCCAGCAGTGCGGGTCCACAAGAGACCCAGTACTTC

D: TRBD1
length: 13
V: TRBV7-2
J: TRBJ1-2
size: NA
CDR3: CASSPGGPYGYTF
DNA: TGTGCCAGCAGCCCAGGGGGCCCCTATGGCTACACCTTC

D: NA
length: 16
V: TRBV9
J: TRBJ2-1
size: NA
CDR3: CASSPEVLSGYNEQFF
DNA: TGTGCCAGCAGCCCCGAGGTCCTTAGTGGCTACAATGAGCAGTTCTTC

D: NA
length: 13
V: TRBV6-5
J: TRBJ1-5
size: few
CDR3: CASSSGSNQPQHF
DNA: TGTGCCAGCAGTTCAGGTAGCAATCAGCCCCAGCATTTT

D: NA
length: 14
V: TRBV24-1
J: TRBJ1-5
size: NA
CDR3: CATSPGIQNQPQHF
DNA: TGTGCCACCAGTCCAGGTATCCAAAATCAGCCCCAGCATTTT

D: TRBD2
length: 16
V: TRBV5-1
J: TRBJ2-7
size: NA
CDR3: CASSYGVLAGAYEQYF
DNA: TGCGCCAGCAGCTATGGGGTCCTAGCGGGGGCCTACGAGCAGTACTTC

D: NA
length: 15
V: TRBV5-5
J: TRBJ2-1
size: NA
CDR3: CASSLEGGAYNEQFF
DNA: TGTGCCAGCAGCTTGGAAGGGGGTGCCTACAATGAGCAGTTCTTC

D: TRBD1
length: 13
V: TRBV25-1
J: TRBJ2-3
size: NA
CDR3: CASTQGASDTQYF
DNA: TGTGCCAGCACGCAGGGGGCATCAGATACGCAGTATTTT

D: TRBD1
length: 18
V: TRBV2
J: TRBJ1-1
size: few
CDR3: CASSEMPGQGGIDSEAFF
DNA: TGTGCCAGCAGTGAGATGCCGGGACAGGGAGGGATAGACTCTGAAGCTTTCTTT

D: NA
length: 17
V: TRBV5-6
J: TRBJ2-2
size: few
CDR3: CASSLTSSGILGGELFF
DNA: TGTGCCAGCAGCTTGACCTCATCGGGGATTCTCGGCGGGGAGCTGTTTTTT

D: NA
length: 13
V: TRBV6-5
J: TRBJ2-1
size: NA
CDR3: CASSYNPDNEQFF
DNA: TGTGCCAGCAGTTACAATCCAGACAATGAGCAGTTCTTC

D: NA
length: 15
V: TRBV7-3
J: TRBJ2-5
size: few
CDR3: CASSLMGGAQETQYF
DNA: TGTGCCAGCAGCTTAATGGGGGGAGCCCAAGAGACCCAGTACTTC

D: TRBD2
length: 16
V: TRBV11-3
J: TRBJ2-3
size: NA
CDR3: CASSLASGKGMDTQYF
DNA: TGTGCCAGCAGCTTGGCTAGCGGGAAGGGAATGGATACGCAGTATTTT

D: NA
length: 15
V: TRBV10-1
J: TRBJ1-6
size: NA
CDR3: CASSEPDKYNSPLHF
DNA: TGCGCCAGCAGTGAGCCAGACAAGTATAATTCACCCCTCCACTTT

D: TRBD2
length: 15
V: TRBV6-2/TRBV6-3
J: TRBJ2-1
size: NA
CDR3: CASSYASGSSHEQFF
DNA: TGTGCCAGCAGTTACGCTAGCGGGAGTTCCCATGAGCAGTTCTTC

D: NA
length: 14
V: TRBV7-6
J: TRBJ2-3
size: NA
CDR3: CASSLAVGPDTQYF
DNA: TGTGCCAGCAGCTTAGCCGTGGGGCCAGATACGCAGTATTTT

D: NA
length: 14
V: TRBV7-8
J: TRBJ2-3
size: NA
CDR3: CASSKIQGADTQYF
DNA: TGTGCCAGCAGCAAAATTCAGGGTGCGGATACGCAGTATTTT